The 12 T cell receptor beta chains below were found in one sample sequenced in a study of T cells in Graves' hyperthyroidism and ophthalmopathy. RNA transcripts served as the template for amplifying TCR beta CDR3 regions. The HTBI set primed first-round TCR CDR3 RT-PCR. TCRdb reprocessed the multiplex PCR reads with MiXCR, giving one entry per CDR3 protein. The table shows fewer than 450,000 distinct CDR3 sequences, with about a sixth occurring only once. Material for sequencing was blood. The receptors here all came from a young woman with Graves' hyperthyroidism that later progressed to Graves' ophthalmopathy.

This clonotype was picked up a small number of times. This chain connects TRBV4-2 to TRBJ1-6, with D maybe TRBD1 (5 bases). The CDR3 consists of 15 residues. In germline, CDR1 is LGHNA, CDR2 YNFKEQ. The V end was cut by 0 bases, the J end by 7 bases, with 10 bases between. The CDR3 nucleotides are TGTGCCAGCAGCCAAGAGGGCAGGGACAATTCACCCCTCCACTTT. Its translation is CASSQEGRDNSPLHF.

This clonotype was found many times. The CDR3 is CASSRGQLNQPQHF. The CDR3 DNA is TGTGCCAGCAGCCGGGGACAGCTCAATCAGCCCCAGCATTTT. V and J are TRBV27 and TRBJ1-5; TRBD1 matches at 7 bases. V shed 6 bases, J shed 3 bases, and the junction held 5 bases outside the gene matches. Per germline, CDR1 MNHEY and CDR2 SMNVEV (reference sequence). The CDR3 loop spans 14 amino acids.

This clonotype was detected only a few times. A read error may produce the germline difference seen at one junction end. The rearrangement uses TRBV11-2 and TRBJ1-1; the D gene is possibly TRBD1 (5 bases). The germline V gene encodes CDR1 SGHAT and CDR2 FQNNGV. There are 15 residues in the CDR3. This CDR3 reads CASSSTGLTGTESFF. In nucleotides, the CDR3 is TGTGCCAGCAGCTCAACGGGGCTGACTGGCACTGAATCTTTCTTT.

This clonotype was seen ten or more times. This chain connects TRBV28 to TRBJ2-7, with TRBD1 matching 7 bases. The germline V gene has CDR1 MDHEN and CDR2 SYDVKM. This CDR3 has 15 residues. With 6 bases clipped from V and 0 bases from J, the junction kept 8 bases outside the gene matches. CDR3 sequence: CASREKDRSSYEQYF. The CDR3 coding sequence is TGTGCCAGCAGGGAAAAGGACAGGAGCTCCTACGAGCAGTACTTC.

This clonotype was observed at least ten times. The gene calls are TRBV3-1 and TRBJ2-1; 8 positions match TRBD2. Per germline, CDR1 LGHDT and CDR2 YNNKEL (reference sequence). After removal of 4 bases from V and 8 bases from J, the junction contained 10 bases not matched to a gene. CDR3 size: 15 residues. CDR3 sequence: CASSLSGTRTHEQFF. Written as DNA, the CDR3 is TGTGCCAGCAGCCTTAGCGGGACGCGAACCCATGAGCAGTTCTTC.

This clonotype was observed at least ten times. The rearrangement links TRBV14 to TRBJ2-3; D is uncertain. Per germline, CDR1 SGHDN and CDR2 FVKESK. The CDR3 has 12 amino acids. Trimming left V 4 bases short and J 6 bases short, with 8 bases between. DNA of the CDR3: TGTGCCAGCAGCCCCTTGTACGATACGCAGTATTTT. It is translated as CASSPLYDTQYF.

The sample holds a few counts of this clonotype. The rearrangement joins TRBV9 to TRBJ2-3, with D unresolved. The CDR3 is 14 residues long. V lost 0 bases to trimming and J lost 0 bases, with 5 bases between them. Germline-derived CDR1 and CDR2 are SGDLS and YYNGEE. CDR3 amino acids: CASSVDTSTDTQYF. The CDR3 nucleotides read TGTGCCAGCAGCGTAGACACTAGCACAGATACGCAGTATTTT.

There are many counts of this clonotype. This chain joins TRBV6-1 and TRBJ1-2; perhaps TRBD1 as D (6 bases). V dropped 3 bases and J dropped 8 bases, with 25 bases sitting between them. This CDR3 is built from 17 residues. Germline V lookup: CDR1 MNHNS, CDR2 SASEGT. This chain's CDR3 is CASSDLPQGTSGGGYTF. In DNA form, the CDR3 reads TGTGCCAGCAGTGATCTACCTCAGGGGACTTCCGGCGGGGGCTACACCTTC.

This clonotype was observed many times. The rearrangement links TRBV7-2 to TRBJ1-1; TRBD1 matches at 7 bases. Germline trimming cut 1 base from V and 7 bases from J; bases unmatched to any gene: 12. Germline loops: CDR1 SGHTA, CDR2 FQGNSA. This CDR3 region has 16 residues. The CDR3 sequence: CASSLEGTVFFGEAFF. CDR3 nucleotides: TGTGCCAGCAGCTTAGAAGGGACAGTTTTTTTCGGTGAAGCTTTCTTT. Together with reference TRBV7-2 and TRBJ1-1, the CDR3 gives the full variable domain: GAGVSQSPSNKVTEKGKDVELRCDPISGHTALYWYRQSLGQGLEFLIYFQGNSAPDKSGLPSDRFSAERTGGSVSTLTIQRTQQEDSAVYLCASSLEGTVFFGEAFFGQGTRLTVV.

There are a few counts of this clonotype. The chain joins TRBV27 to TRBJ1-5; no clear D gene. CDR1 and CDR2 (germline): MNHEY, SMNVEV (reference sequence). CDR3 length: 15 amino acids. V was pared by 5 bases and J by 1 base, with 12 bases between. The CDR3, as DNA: TGTGCCAGCAGTCCCACCCTCCCGAGCAATCAGCCCCAGCATTTT. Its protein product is CASSPTLPSNQPQHF.

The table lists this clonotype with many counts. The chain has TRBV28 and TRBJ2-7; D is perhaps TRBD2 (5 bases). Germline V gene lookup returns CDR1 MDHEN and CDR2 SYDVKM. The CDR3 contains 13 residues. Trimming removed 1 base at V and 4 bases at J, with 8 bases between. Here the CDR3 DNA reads TGTGCCAGCAGTTTATCCGGGATGTACGAGCAGTACTTC. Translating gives CASSLSGMYEQYF.

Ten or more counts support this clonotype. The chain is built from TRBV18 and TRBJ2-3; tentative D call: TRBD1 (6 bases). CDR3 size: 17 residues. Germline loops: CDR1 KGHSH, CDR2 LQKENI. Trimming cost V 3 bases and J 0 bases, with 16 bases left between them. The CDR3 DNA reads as TGTGCCAGCTCACCCTACGAGGGGGAGACTAGCACAGATACGCAGTATTTT. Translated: CASSPYEGETSTDTQYF.